This TCR beta chain stems from a study of tumor-infiltrating lymphocytes in primary liver carcinoma. Study summary: Tissue type made little difference to sample yields of roughly 3.5 to 7.13 million productive TCRbeta reads. The study, taken as a whole, reports: Whereas tumor region pairs overlapped more, tumor-adjacent and tumor-blood pairs overlapped less. CD8+ and CD4+ repertoires went uncompared, the samples being bulk unsorted.

Germline CDR1 and CDR2: SGHDT and YYEEEE. V was clipped by 4 bases and J by 5 bases; unmatched bases: 13. The CDR3 extends over 16 amino acids. The input was approximately 500 ng total RNA; TCR beta cDNA was made from it with a constant-region primer. Sequencing libraries for TCR beta derived from three nested multiplex PCR rounds that used slightly modified ARM-PCR. TRBV1-TRBV30 forward primers paired with a C-beta reverse primer were used in the first two PCR rounds, which ran approximately 10 cycles each. Each CDR3 protein is one row after TCRdb ran MiXCR on the multiplex PCR reads. This sample yields approximately 330,000 distinct CDR3 sequences, of which 65% are seen a single time; roughly 6.5% belongs to the top ten. The researchers obtained blood RNA from unsorted whole blood and also extracted germline DNA. Comment on this clonotype: Its specificity is unknown.

The sample consisted of peripheral blood. V and J are TRBV5-6 and TRBJ2-7, with 9 bases that match TRBD1. The TCR originated in a man in his forties with primary liver carcinoma and hepatitis B virus infection. The CDR3 sequence is CASSPADRGGDNEQYF. DNA of the CDR3: TGTGCCAGCAGCCCGGCGGACAGGGGAGGGGACAACGAGCAGTACTTC.